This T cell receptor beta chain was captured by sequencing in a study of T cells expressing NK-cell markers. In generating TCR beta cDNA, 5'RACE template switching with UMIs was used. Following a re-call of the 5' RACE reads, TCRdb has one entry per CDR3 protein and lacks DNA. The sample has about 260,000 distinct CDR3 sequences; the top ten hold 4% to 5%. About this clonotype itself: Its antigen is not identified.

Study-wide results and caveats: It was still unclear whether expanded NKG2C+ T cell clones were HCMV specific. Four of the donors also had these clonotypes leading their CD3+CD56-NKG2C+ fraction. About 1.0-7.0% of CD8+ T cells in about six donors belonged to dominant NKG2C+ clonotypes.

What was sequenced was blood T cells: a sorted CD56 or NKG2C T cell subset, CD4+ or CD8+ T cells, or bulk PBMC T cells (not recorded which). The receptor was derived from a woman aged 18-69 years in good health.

The CDR3 sequence is CATSRRITGSANYGYTF. V gene TRBV15 combines with J gene TRBJ1-2; TCRdb's D call of TRBD1 is untestable without DNA. The germline V gene has CDR1 LNHNV and CDR2 YYDKDF (reference sequence). The CDR3 has 17 residues.